These 15 T cell receptor beta chains share one sample of origin, sequenced in a study of blood T cell repertoires in COVID-19. Generated by immunoSEQ multiplex PCR, the TCRdb table keeps only in-frame clones and is missing some. The table lists about 230,000 clones, about 85% of them singletons, with approximately 12% in the top ten. Sample: peripheral blood. These receptors originate from a woman between 18 and 30 years old who had recovered from COVID-19.

The chain links TRBV30 to TRBJ1-2; D ambiguous. The CDR3 totals 13 residues. CDR1 and CDR2 from the germline V gene are GTSNPN and SVGIG (reference sequence). V was shortened by 4 bases and J by 7 bases, with 16 bases between the two germline ends. The CDR3: CAWKSGSGSGYTF. The DNA of the CDR3 is TGTGCCTGGAAGTCGGGTTCGGGTTCTGGCTACACCTTC. Drawing the rest from reference TRBV30 and TRBJ1-2, the complete variable domain is SQTIHQWPATLVQPVGSPLSLECTVEGTSNPNLYWYRQAAGRGLQLLFYSVGIGQISSEVPQNLSASRPQDRQFILSSKKLLLSDSGFYLCAWKSGSGSGYTFGSGTRLTVV.

The chain combines TRBV13 with TRBJ2-1, with 7 bases matching TRBD1. The CDR3 is made up of 14 amino acids. Germline lookup yields CDR1 PRHDT and CDR2 FYEKMQ (reference sequence). The ends lost 3 bases at V and 5 bases at J; junction bases unmatched: 4. CDR3 loop: CASSLGDRNNEQFF. The CDR3 DNA reads as TGTGCCAGCAGCTTGGGGGACAGAAACAATGAGCAGTTCTTC.

This chain joins TRBV28 and TRBJ1-1; 7 positions agree with TRBD1. The germline gives CDR1 MDHEN, CDR2 SYDVKM. V was clipped by 3 bases and J by 4 bases; unmatched bases: 5. The CDR3 runs to 14 residues. This chain's CDR3 is CASSLQGVSTEAFF. The CDR3 nucleotides are TGTGCCAGCAGTTTGCAGGGGGTTAGCACTGAAGCTTTCTTT.

V usage is TRBV9 and J usage is TRBJ2-1, with 7 bases aligning to TRBD2. The CDR3 runs to 15 residues. Germline V gene lookup returns CDR1 SGDLS and CDR2 YYNGEE. V shed 2 bases, J shed 8 bases, and the junction held 10 bases outside the gene matches. CDR3 bases: TGTGCCAGCAGCGTCACGAGCGGGATTTCTGATGAGCAGTTCTTC. Residues: CASSVTSGISDEQFF. The entire variable domain, with the rest obtained from reference TRBV9 and TRBJ2-1, is as follows: DSGVTQTPKHLITATGQRVTLRCSPRSGDLSVYWYQQSLDQGLQFLIQYYNGEERAKGNILERFSAQQFPDLHSELNLSSLELGDSALYFCASSVTSGISDEQFFGPGTRLTVL.

The chain combines TRBV18 with TRBJ1-5; possible D gene TRBD1, 6 bases. Germline V gene lookup returns CDR1 KGHSH and CDR2 LQKENI. The CDR3 has 15 amino acids. Trimming removed 4 bases at V and 0 bases at J, with 10 bases between. The DNA of the CDR3 is TGTGCCAGCTCACGGACAGACAATAGCAATCAGCCCCAGCATTTT. Amino acid sequence: CASSRTDNSNQPQHF.

This chain links TRBV6-2 or TRBV6-3 with TRBJ2-5, with a possible D match to TRBD1 (5 bases). The germline V and J ends were trimmed by 6 bases and 2 bases, with 7 bases remaining between them. This CDR3 region has 12 residues. Germline CDR1 and CDR2: MNHEY and SVGEGT. For the CDR3, the DNA is TGTGCCAGCAGCGACAGACAAGAGACCCAGTACTTC. It encodes CASSDRQETQYF.

The chain has TRBV27 and TRBJ1-5; D uncertain. The CDR3 totals 13 residues. Germline CDR1 and CDR2: MNHEY and SMNVEV (reference sequence). V lost 4 bases and J lost 4, with 8 bases in between. This CDR3 is CASSSSGNQPQHF. CDR3 sequence (DNA): TGTGCCAGCAGTTCCTCGGGAAATCAGCCCCAGCATTTT.

The J gene is TRBJ2-6, the V gene TRBV27; 8 nucleotides agree with TRBD1. Germline-derived CDR1 and CDR2 are MNHEY and SMNVEV (reference sequence). The CDR3 sequence is 17 residues long. V trimming: 3 bases; J trimming: 0 bases; junction bases outside the gene matches: 4. The CDR3 reads CASSFGTGLSGANVLTF. In DNA form, the CDR3 reads TGTGCCAGCAGTTTCGGGACAGGTCTCTCTGGGGCCAACGTCCTGACTTTC. Full variable domain (outside the CDR3, taken from reference TRBV27 and TRBJ2-6): EAQVTQNPRYLITVTGKKLTVTCSQNMNHEYMSWYRQDPGLGLRQIYYSMNVEVTDKGDVPEGYKVSRKEKRNFPLILESPSPNQTSLYFCASSFGTGLSGANVLTFGAGSRLTVL.

J is TRBJ2-1 and V is TRBV4-2, with D perhaps TRBD1 (5 bases). Looked up from germline, CDR1 is LGHNA and CDR2 is YNFKEQ. Trimming took off 1 base at V and 0 bases at J, with 10 bases between the two ends. This CDR3 has 16 amino acids. The CDR3, as DNA: TGTGCCAGCAGCCAAGGCAGGGCGAGCTCCTACAATGAGCAGTTCTTC. It translates to CASSQGRASSYNEQFF.

V is TRBV6-2 or TRBV6-3 and J is TRBJ1-2, with D tentatively TRBD1 (6 bases). This CDR3 comprises 13 residues. Deletions cut 0 bases from V and 8 bases from J, with 10 bases between. CDR1 and CDR2 from the germline V gene are MNHEY and SVGEGT. In nucleotides, the CDR3 is TGTGCCAGCAGTTACTCCCAGGGGAAGGGCTACACCTTC. This translates into CASSYSQGKGYTF.

The J gene is TRBJ1-2, the V gene TRBV4-1; D might be TRBD1 (5 bases). Germline CDR1 and CDR2: MGHRA and YSYEKL. The V end lost 0 bases, the J end lost 7 bases, and 12 bases lay between the germline ends. The CDR3 runs to 14 residues. CDR3 region: CASSQEDSIGGYTF. DNA for the CDR3: TGCGCCAGCAGCCAAGAAGACAGCATCGGTGGCTACACCTTC.

The chain has TRBV7-2 and TRBJ2-1; 9 nucleotides match TRBD1. V was clipped by 4 bases and J by 8 bases; unmatched bases: 6. In germline, CDR1 is SGHTA, CDR2 FQGNSA. This CDR3 is 14 amino acids long. Here the CDR3 reads CASSSNRGLDEQFF. The CDR3 DNA reads as TGTGCCAGCAGCTCTAACAGGGGGCTCGATGAGCAGTTCTTC.

The chain uses TRBV27 and TRBJ2-3; D gene ambiguous. V was cut by 8 bases and J by 3 bases, with 9 bases left in between. CDR1 and CDR2 (germline): MNHEY, SMNVEV (reference sequence). CDR3 length: 12 residues. CDR3: CASSTVTDTQYF. The DNA for the CDR3 is TGTGCCAGCTCAACGGTAACAGATACGCAGTATTTT.

The chain uses TRBV30 and TRBJ1-5, with 7 bases fitting TRBD1. Unmatched junction bases numbered 2, after V lost 0 bases and J lost 3 bases. Germline V gene lookup returns CDR1 GTSNPN and CDR2 SVGIG (reference sequence). This CDR3 has 14 residues. The CDR3 coding sequence is TGTGCCTGGAGTGTAGGGACAGTCAATCAGCCCCAGCATTTT. Protein sequence: CAWSVGTVNQPQHF.

This clone was found a few times. V is TRBV27 and J is TRBJ2-1; TRBD2 might be the D (6 bases). Germline V gene sequence: CDR1 MNHEY, CDR2 SMNVEV (reference sequence). The V end was cut by 0 bases, the J end by 1 base, with 7 bases between. CDR3 size: 15 residues. The CDR3 region has the DNA TGTGCCAGCAGTTTATCTCGGGGGTCCTACAATGAGCAGTTCTTC. It translates to CASSLSRGSYNEQFF.